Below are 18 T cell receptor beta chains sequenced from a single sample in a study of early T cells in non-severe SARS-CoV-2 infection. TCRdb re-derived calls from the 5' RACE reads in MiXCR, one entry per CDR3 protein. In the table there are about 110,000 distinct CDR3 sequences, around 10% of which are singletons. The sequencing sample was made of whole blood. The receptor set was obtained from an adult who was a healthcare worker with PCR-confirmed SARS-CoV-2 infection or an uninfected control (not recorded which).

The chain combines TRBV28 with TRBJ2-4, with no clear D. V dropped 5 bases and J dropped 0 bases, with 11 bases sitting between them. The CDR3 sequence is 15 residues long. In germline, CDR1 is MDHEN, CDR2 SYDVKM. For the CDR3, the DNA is TGTGCCAGCAGTGGAACTGCCCGAGCCAAAAACATTCAGTACTTC. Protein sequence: CASSGTARAKNIQYF.

The CDR3 region is CASSYEPGQYNEQFF. Written as DNA, the CDR3 is TGCGCCAGCAGCTATGAGCCGGGACAGTACAATGAGCAGTTCTTC. The chain carries TRBV5-1 and TRBJ2-1; 7 positions agree with TRBD1. Germline CDR1 and CDR2: SGHRS and YFSETQ. There are 15 residues in the CDR3. With V trimmed by 3 bases and J by 4 bases, 7 bases remained unmatched.

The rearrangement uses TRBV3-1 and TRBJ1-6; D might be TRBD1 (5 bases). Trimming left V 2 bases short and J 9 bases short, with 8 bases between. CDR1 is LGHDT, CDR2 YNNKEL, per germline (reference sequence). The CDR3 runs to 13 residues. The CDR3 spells CASSQQGSSPLHF. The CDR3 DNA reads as TGTGCCAGCAGCCAACAGGGCAGTTCACCCCTCCACTTT. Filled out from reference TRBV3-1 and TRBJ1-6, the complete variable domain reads DTAVSQTPKYLVTQMGNDKSIKCEQNLGHDTMYWYKQDSKKFLKIMFSYNNKELIINETVPNRFSPKSPDKAHLNLHINSLELGDSAVYFCASSQQGSSPLHFGNGTRLTVT.

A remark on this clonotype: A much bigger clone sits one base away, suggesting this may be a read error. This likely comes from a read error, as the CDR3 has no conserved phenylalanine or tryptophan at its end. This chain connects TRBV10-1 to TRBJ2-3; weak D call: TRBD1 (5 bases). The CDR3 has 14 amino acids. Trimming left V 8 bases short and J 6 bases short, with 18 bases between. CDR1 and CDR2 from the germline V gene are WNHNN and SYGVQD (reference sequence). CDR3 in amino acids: CASRADSPVDTQYS. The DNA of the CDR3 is TGCGCCAGCCGGGCCGACAGCCCTGTGGATACGCAGTATTCT.

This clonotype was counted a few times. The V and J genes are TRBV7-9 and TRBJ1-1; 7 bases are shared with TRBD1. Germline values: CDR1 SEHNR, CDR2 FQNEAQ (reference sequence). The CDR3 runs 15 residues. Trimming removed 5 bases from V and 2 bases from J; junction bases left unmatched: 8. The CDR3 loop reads CASSPRQGTNTEAFF. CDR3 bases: TGTGCCAGCAGCCCGCGACAGGGAACCAACACTGAAGCTTTCTTT.

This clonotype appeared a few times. The CDR3 here is CSARDRVTGNTIYF. In DNA form, the CDR3 reads TGCAGTGCTAGAGATCGAGTAACTGGAAACACCATATATTTT. The chain carries TRBV20-1 and TRBJ1-3; no reliable D call. CDR1 is DFQATT, CDR2 SNEGSKA, per germline (reference sequence). This CDR3 is built from 14 residues. V was clipped by 0 bases and J by 2 bases, with 8 bases between them.

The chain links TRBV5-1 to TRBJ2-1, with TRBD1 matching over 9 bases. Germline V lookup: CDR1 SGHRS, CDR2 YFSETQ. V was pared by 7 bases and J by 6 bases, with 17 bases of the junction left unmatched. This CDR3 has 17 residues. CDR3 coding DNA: TGCGCCAGCTCCGACCTGCGCCGGGACAGGGCGTTCAATGAGCAGTTCTTC. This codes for CASSDLRRDRAFNEQFF.

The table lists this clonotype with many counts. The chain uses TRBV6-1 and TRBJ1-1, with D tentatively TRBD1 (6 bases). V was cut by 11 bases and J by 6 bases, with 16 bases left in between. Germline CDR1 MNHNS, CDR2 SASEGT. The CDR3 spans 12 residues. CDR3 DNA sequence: TGTGCCGGGGGGAAGGGGGTGGCTGAAGCTTTCTTT. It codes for CAGGKGVAEAFF.

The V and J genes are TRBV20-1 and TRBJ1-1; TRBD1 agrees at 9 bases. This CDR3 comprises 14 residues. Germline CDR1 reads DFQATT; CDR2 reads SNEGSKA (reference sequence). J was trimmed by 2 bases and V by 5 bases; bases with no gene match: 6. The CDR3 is CSAYRGLSNTEAFF. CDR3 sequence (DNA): TGCAGTGCTTACAGGGGGCTAAGTAACACTGAAGCTTTCTTT.

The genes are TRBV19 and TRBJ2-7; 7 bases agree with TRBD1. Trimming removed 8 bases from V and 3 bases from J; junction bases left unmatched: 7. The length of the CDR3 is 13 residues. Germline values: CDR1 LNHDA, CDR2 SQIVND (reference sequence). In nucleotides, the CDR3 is TGTGCCAGTGCCGACAGGGCGGACTACGAGCAGTACTTC. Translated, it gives CASADRADYEQYF.

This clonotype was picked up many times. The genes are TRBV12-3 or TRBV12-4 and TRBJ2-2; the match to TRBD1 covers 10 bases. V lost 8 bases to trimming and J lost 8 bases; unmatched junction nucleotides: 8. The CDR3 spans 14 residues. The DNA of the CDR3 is TGTGCCAGCGGTGGGACAGGGGATTCGGGGGAGCTGTTTTTT. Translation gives CASGGTGDSGELFF.

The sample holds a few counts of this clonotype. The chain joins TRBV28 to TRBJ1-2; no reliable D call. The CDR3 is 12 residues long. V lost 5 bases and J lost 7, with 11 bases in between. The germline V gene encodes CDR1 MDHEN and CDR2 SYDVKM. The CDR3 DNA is TGTGCCAGCAGTGTAGGACTGGGTGGCTACACCTTC. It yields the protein CASSVGLGGYTF.

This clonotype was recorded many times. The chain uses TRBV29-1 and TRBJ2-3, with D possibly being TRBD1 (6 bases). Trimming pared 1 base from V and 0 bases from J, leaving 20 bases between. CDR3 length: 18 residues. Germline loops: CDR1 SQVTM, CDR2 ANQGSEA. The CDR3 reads CSVEGAKRTVSSTDTQYF. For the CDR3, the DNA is TGCAGCGTTGAAGGGGCAAAGAGGACAGTTTCCAGCACAGATACGCAGTATTTT.

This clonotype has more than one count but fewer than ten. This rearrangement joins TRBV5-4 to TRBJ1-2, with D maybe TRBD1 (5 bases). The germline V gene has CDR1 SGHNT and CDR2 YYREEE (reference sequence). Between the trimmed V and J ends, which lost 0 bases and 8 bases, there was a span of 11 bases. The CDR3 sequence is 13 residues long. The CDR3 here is CASSLGQGLGYTF. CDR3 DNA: TGTGCCAGCAGCTTGGGTCAGGGACTCGGCTACACCTTC.

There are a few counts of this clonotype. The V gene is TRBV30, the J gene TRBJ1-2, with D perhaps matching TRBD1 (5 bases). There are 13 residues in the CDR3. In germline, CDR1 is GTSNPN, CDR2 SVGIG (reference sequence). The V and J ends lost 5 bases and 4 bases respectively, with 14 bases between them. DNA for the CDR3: TGTGCCTGGTACCCGAACGGGGGCTATGGCTACACCTTC. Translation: CAWYPNGGYGYTF.

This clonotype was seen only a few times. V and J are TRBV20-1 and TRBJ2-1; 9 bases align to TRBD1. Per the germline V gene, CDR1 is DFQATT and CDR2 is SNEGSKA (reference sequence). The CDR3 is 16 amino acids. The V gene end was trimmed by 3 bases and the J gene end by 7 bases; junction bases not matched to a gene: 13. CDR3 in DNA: TGCAGTGCTAGGATGACAGGGGGATACCCTCGGAATGAGCAGTTCTTC. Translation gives CSARMTGGYPRNEQFF.

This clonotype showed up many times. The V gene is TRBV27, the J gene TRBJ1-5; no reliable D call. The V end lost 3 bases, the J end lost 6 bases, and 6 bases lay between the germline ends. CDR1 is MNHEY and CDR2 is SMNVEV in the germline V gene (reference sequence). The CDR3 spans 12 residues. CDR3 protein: CASSFGGQPQHF. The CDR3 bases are TGTGCCAGCAGTTTCGGTGGTCAGCCCCAGCATTTT.

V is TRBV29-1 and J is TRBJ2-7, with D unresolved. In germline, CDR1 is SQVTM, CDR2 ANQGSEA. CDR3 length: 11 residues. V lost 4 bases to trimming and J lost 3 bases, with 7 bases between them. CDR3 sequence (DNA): TGCAGCGTTGTAAAGGGCTACGAGCAGTACTTC. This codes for CSVVKGYEQYF.